This TCR beta chain derives from a study of OX40 agonist ivuxolimab in advanced cancers. Overall study findings and caveats: With doses of 0.1 to 3.0 mg/kg, CD4+ and CD8+ blood T cells had undergone clonal expansion by week 6.

The CDR3 runs 17 residues. V lost 1 base and J lost 6; bases outside the gene matches: 8. The germline V gene encodes CDR1 SGHAT and CDR2 FQNNGV. Repertoires were generated with immunoSEQ multiplex PCR, while TCRdb's copy carries only in-frame clones and drops some. The sample has tens of thousands of clones, around nine tenths seen once. Notes on this clone: Its matching antigen is unknown.

The receptor's source is an adult with an advanced solid tumor such as melanoma, head and neck, liver or kidney cancer. The sample consisted of CD4+ or CD8+ T cells sorted from blood, taken in a trial of the OX40 agonist ivuxolimab. The chain recombines TRBV11-2 with TRBJ2-7, with 14 bases that match TRBD2. The CDR3 region has the DNA TGTGCCAGCAGCTTAGCCCTCTGGACTAGCGGGAGGTCCGAGCAGTACTTC. This gives the protein CASSLALWTSGRSEQYF. Complete variable domain (other parts from reference TRBV11-2 and TRBJ2-7): EAGVAQSPRYKIIEKRQSVAFWCNPISGHATLYWYQQILGQGPKLLIQFQNNGVVDDSQLPKDRFSAERLKGVDSTLKIQPAKLEDSAVYLCASSLALWTSGRSEQYFGPGTRLTVT.